This T cell receptor (beta chain) is drawn from a study of CD8 T cells in ankylosing spondylitis. Study-wide results and caveats: Clones linked to the disease showed a CD8+ phenotype. They occurred at relatively low frequencies in peripheral blood. Seemingly distinctive of ankylosing spondylitis blood was a TCR beta motif formed by eight highly homologous variants. Reported data indicate significant enrichment of disease-linked clones within matched ankylosing spondylitis synovial fluid. Some motif variants were previously reported in reactive arthritis synovial fluid and blood.

Each CDR3 protein is one row after TCRdb ran MiXCR on the 5' RACE reads. The sample contains around 91,000 distinct CDR3 sequences, around 8.5% of which appear only once. This CDR3 region has 13 residues. V shed 1 base and J shed 0 bases, with 4 bases lying between them. Germline lookup yields CDR1 PRHDT and CDR2 FYEKMQ (reference sequence). This clonotype was counted only a few times. Antigen unknown. This rearrangement joins TRBV13 to TRBJ2-7; no clear D. The origin of this receptor is a male donor with ankylosing spondylitis. Sequencing was performed on blood, either unsorted or a sorted T cell fraction (not recorded which). The CDR3 sequence is CASSLETSYEQYV. DNA for the CDR3: TGTGCCAGCAGCTTAGAAACCTCCTACGAGCAGTACGTC.